These 15 T cell receptor beta chains originate from one sample sequenced in a study of cytomegalovirus exposure and HLA in healthy donors. PCR primers comprised 60 Vbeta and 13 Jbeta primers. The assay was immunoSEQ multiplex PCR, and TCRdb's table has in-frame clones only and misses some. The data contain fewer than 200,000 clones, around 78% of them singletons. The sample comprised PBMCs. The receptors were sampled from a female donor in good health and CMV-seronegative.

V and J are TRBV28 and TRBJ1-1, with D perhaps TRBD1 (6 bases). This CDR3 contains 14 residues. Trimming removed 5 bases from V and 1 base from J, with 11 bases in between. Germline V gene lookup returns CDR1 MDHEN and CDR2 SYDVKM. The CDR3 here is CASSRGGTNTEAFF. The CDR3 DNA reads TGTGCCAGCAGTCGGGGGGGCACGAACACTGAAGCTTTCTTT.

About this clone itself: A much larger clone differs from this one at a single base, so this may be a read error. The rearrangement links TRBV5-1 to TRBJ2-2; 10 positions match TRBD2. The germline CDR1 and CDR2 sequences are SGHRS and YFSETQ. The CDR3 is 14 amino acids. For the CDR3, the DNA is TGCGTCAGTGAGCGGGAGGGCCTCACCGGGGAGCTGTTTTTT. Amino acid sequence: CVSEREGLTGELFF.

CDR3 loop: CASSPTGISYNEQFF. DNA of the CDR3: TGTGCCAGCAGCCCTACAGGAATCTCCTACAATGAGCAGTTCTTC. The gene calls are TRBV27 and TRBJ2-1; tentatively, D is TRBD1 (5 bases). CDR3 length equals 15 residues. The V and J ends lost 6 bases and 0 bases respectively, with 12 bases between them. Germline V CDR1 and CDR2: MNHEY, SMNVEV (reference sequence).

The chain has TRBV27 and TRBJ2-3, with TRBD1 matching over 11 bases. This CDR3 spans 14 amino acids. In germline, CDR1 is MNHEY, CDR2 SMNVEV (reference sequence). The V segment lost 10 bases and the J segment 1 base; nucleotides outside the gene matches: 4. Here the CDR3 reads CATEDRGRTDTQYF. CDR3 nucleotides: TGTGCCACCGAGGACAGGGGGCGCACAGATACGCAGTATTTT.

The chain employs TRBV5-1 and TRBJ1-2; unclear D gene. Germline V gene data show CDR1 as SGHRS and CDR2 as YFSETQ. V lost 0 bases and J lost 2, with 8 bases in between. The CDR3 runs to 14 residues. CDR3 nucleotides: TGCGCCAGCAGCTTGGTTGACTGGAACTATGGCTACACCTTC. Its translation is CASSLVDWNYGYTF.

J is TRBJ2-2 and V is TRBV7-9; no firm D call. The CDR3 is 14 residues long. V shed 5 bases and J shed 2 bases, with 9 bases lying between them. From germline, CDR1 is SEHNR and CDR2 FQNEAQ (reference sequence). The CDR3 loop reads CASSPGSNTGELFF. The CDR3 DNA reads TGTGCCAGCAGCCCCGGGTCAAACACCGGGGAGCTGTTTTTT.

The genes are TRBV5-1 and TRBJ2-7, with D possibly TRBD1 on 5 matching bases. Germline lookup yields CDR1 SGHRS and CDR2 YFSETQ. Between the trimmed V and J ends, which lost 3 bases and 2 bases, there was a span of 12 bases. The CDR3 is 14 amino acids. CDR3 in amino acids: CASSYYRLAYEQYF. The CDR3 DNA reads TGCGCCAGCAGCTACTACAGGTTGGCCTACGAGCAGTACTTC. The full variable domain, in which reference TRBV5-1 and TRBJ2-7 provide the parts outside the CDR3, is KAGVTQTPRYLIKTRGQQVTLSCSPISGHRSVSWYQQTPGQGLQFLFEYFSETQRNKGNFPGRFSGRQFSNSRSEMNVSTLELGDSALYLCASSYYRLAYEQYFGPGTRLTVT.

This clone was observed a single time. This sequence joins TRBV7-2 and TRBJ2-3; D is possibly TRBD1 (5 bases). Germline CDR1 SGHTA, CDR2 FQGNSA. The CDR3 covers 14 residues. Trimming took 2 bases from V and 6 from J, leaving 12 bases between them. The CDR3 DNA sequence: TGTGCCAGCAGCTTAAGATGGGCAGGGGATACGCAGTATTTT. Amino acids: CASSLRWAGDTQYF. The complete variable domain, with remaining parts taken from reference TRBV7-2 and TRBJ2-3, reads GAGVSQSPSNKVTEKGKDVELRCDPISGHTALYWYRQSLGQGLEFLIYFQGNSAPDKSGLPSDRFSAERTGGSVSTLTIQRTQQEDSAVYLCASSLRWAGDTQYFGPGTRLTVL.

This clone has only a few counts. The CDR3, as DNA: TGCGCCAGCAGCCAAGAGTTCAGGGCGAACACCGGGGAGCTGTTTTTT. Its protein is CASSQEFRANTGELFF. The chain recombines TRBV4-1 with TRBJ2-2; a weak D match, TRBD1 (5 bases). V shed 0 bases and J shed 0 bases, with 8 bases lying between them. The CDR3 consists of 16 residues. Germline V gene lookup returns CDR1 MGHRA and CDR2 YSYEKL.

The chain joins TRBV30 to TRBJ2-1; no clear D gene. Germline values: CDR1 GTSNPN, CDR2 SVGIG (reference sequence). Trimming cost V 1 base and J 14 bases, with 12 bases left between them. The CDR3 is made up of 11 amino acids. The CDR3: CAWSGRLFEFF. As DNA, the CDR3 is TGTGCCTGGAGTGGTAGACTGTTCGAGTTCTTC. Full variable domain (missing parts from reference TRBV30 and TRBJ2-1): SQTIHQWPATLVQPVGSPLSLECTVEGTSNPNLYWYRQAAGRGLQLLFYSVGIGQISSEVPQNLSASRPQDRQFILSSKKLLLSDSGFYLCAWSGRLFEFFGPGTRLTVL.

J is TRBJ2-7 and V is TRBV7-9, with D possibly matching TRBD1 (6 bases). V lost 5 bases and J 1 base, leaving 12 bases between the germline ends. Germline CDR1 reads SEHNR; CDR2 reads FQNEAQ (reference sequence). The CDR3 has 14 amino acids. CDR3 loop: CASSTPDRSYEQYF. CDR3 nucleotides: TGTGCCAGCAGCACGCCGGACAGATCCTACGAGCAGTACTTC. Variable domain in full (rest from reference TRBV7-9 and TRBJ2-7): DTGVSQNPRHKITKRGQNVTFRCDPISEHNRLYWYRQTLGQGPEFLTYFQNEAQLEKSRLLSDRFSAERPKGSFSTLEIQRTEQGDSAMYLCASSTPDRSYEQYFGPGTRLTVT.

The chain joins TRBV12-5 to TRBJ1-1; a possible D gene is TRBD1 (5 bases). The CDR3 sequence is 13 residues long. Germline assignment: CDR1 LGHNT and CDR2 FRNRAP. Trimming cost V 8 bases and J 3 bases, with 13 bases left between them. CDR3 in amino acids: CASRTRVDTEAFF. The CDR3 DNA sequence: TGTGCTAGTAGAACCAGGGTGGACACTGAAGCTTTCTTT.

This clone appeared a few times. CDR3 protein: CASSQDGIAGGRQYF. The CDR3, as DNA: TGTGCCAGCAGCCAAGATGGGATCGCGGGGGGCCGCCAGTACTTC. The chain couples TRBV4-2 to TRBJ2-7; TRBD2 agrees at 8 bases. With 0 bases clipped from V and 10 bases from J, the junction kept 11 bases outside the gene matches. CDR1 is LGHNA and CDR2 is YNFKEQ in the germline V gene. The CDR3 is 15 residues long.

This clone was picked up one time. The V call is TRBV27, the J call TRBJ2-2, with a weak D call TRBD1 (6 bases). CDR1 and CDR2 from the germline V gene are MNHEY and SMNVEV (reference sequence). The CDR3 is 16 amino acids. The ends were cut back, 7 bases at V and 6 bases at J, with 21 bases in the middle. The CDR3 sequence: CASKPAVQGFAGELFF. Here the CDR3 DNA reads TGTGCCAGCAAGCCCGCCGTCCAGGGGTTCGCCGGGGAGCTGTTTTTT.

CDR3 loop: CASSLGLAGSSYNEQFF. CDR3 nucleotides: TGTGCCAGCAGCTTAGGCCTAGCGGGAAGCTCCTACAATGAGCAGTTCTTC. This rearrangement joins TRBV7-8 to TRBJ2-1, with 9 bases fitting TRBD2. V gave up 1 base and J gave up 0 bases; unmatched junction bases: 4. Germline lookup yields CDR1 SGHVS and CDR2 FQNEAQ. There are 17 residues in the CDR3.